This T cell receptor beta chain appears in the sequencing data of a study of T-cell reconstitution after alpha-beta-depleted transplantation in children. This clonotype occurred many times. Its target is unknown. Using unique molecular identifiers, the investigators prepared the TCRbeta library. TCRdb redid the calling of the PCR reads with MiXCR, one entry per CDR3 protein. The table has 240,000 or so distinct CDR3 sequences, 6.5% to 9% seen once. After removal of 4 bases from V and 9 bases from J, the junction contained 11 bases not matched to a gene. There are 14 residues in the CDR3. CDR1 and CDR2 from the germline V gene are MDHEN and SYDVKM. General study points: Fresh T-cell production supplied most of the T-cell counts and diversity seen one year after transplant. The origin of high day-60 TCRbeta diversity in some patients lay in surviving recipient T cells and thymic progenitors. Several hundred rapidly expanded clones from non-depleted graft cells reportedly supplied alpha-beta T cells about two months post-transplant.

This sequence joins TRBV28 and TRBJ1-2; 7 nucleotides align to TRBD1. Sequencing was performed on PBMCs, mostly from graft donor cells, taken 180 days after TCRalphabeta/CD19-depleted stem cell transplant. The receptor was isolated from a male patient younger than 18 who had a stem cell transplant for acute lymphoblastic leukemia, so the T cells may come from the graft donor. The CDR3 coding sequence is TGTGCCAGCAGTTCCCCGGGCAGGGGGTTTAGCTACACCTTC. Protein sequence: CASSSPGRGFSYTF.